These 9 T cell receptor beta chains originate from one sample sequenced in a study of control samples from healthy donors and cancer patients. TCRdb's table, derived via immunoSEQ multiplex PCR, lists solely in-frame clones and lacks some. The sample comprises around 80,000 clones, around 87% of which are singletons, and around 20% rests with the top ten. Sequenced material: blood. These receptor sequences come from a man aged 50-60 years in good health.

This chain's CDR3 is CASSQGTSGSYEQFF. DNA of the CDR3: TGTGCCAGCAGTCAAGGGACTAGCGGGAGCTATGAGCAGTTCTTC. The rearrangement links TRBV27 to TRBJ2-1; 14 bases are shared with TRBD2. CDR3 length equals 15 residues. V dropped 5 bases and J dropped 8; count of bases not matched to a gene: 5. CDR1 is MNHEY and CDR2 is SMNVEV in the germline V gene (reference sequence).

V gene TRBV2 combines with J gene TRBJ1-2; the D is unclear. This CDR3 spans 15 amino acids. The V end was cut by 7 bases, the J end by 2 bases, with 17 bases between. Germline CDR1 reads SNHLY; CDR2 reads FYNNEI. The CDR3, as DNA: TGTGCCAGCACCTCCGGGTTGCAGTTCAACTATGGCTACACCTTC. Its translation: CASTSGLQFNYGYTF.

The CDR3 DNA reads as TGTGCCAGCAGCTTGACGGACAGGGTGGGTGAAAAACTGTTTTTT. Protein: CASSLTDRVGEKLFF. The V gene is TRBV5-4, the J gene TRBJ1-4; 8 bases align to TRBD1. Germline CDR1 SGHNT, CDR2 YYREEE (reference sequence). CDR3 length: 15 amino acids. The V segment lost 1 base and the J segment 7 bases; nucleotides outside the gene matches: 6.

V gene TRBV14 combines with J gene TRBJ1-1; no definite D call. Germline CDR1 reads SGHDN; CDR2 reads FVKESK. V was trimmed by 2 bases and J by 4 bases, leaving 17 bases between them. This CDR3 comprises 16 residues. DNA of the CDR3: TGTGCCAGCAGCCAATGGCTAGGGCCCGGGGTCACTGAAGCTTTCTTT. This codes for CASSQWLGPGVTEAFF.

This clone has only one observation. The chain recombines TRBV19 with TRBJ1-2; 9 bases match TRBD1. V was pared by 5 bases and J by 5 bases, with 6 bases of the junction left unmatched. The germline V gene has CDR1 LNHDA and CDR2 SQIVND (reference sequence). The length of the CDR3 is 14 residues. CDR3 protein: CASSGGQGRYGYTF. Written as DNA, the CDR3 is TGTGCCAGTAGTGGGGGACAGGGAAGATATGGCTACACCTTC.

The V gene is TRBV7-3, the J gene TRBJ1-1, with TRBD1 matching over 8 bases. The CDR3 has 14 amino acids. In germline, CDR1 is SGHTA, CDR2 FQGTGA. With V trimmed by 7 bases and J by 2 bases, 6 bases remained unmatched. The CDR3 coding sequence is TGTGCCAGCAAGCCAGGGGGCATTAACACTGAAGCTTTCTTT. Translating it yields CASKPGGINTEAFF.

V and J are TRBV19 and TRBJ1-4; possibly TRBD1 for D (6 bases). The V gene's germline CDR1 is LNHDA and CDR2 SQIVND (reference sequence). There are 16 residues in the CDR3. V was trimmed by 5 bases and J by 0 bases, leaving 13 bases between them. CDR3 coding DNA: TGTGCCAGTAGTGTAACAGGGCTGTCAACTAATGAAAAACTGTTTTTT. Residues: CASSVTGLSTNEKLFF.

This chain uses TRBV24-1 with TRBJ1-2, with D perhaps TRBD1 (6 bases). Germline V gives CDR1 KGHDR, CDR2 SFDVKD. This CDR3 region has 14 residues. V lost 4 bases and J 5 bases, leaving 13 bases between the germline ends. The CDR3 is CATSEATGFYGYTF. CDR3 in DNA: TGTGCCACCAGTGAGGCAACAGGGTTTTATGGCTACACCTTC.

This clone was seen only once. The chain employs TRBV9 and TRBJ2-1; D is unresolved. V lost 3 bases to trimming and J lost 6 bases, with 10 bases between them. CDR1 is SGDLS and CDR2 is YYNGEE in the germline V gene. This CDR3 comprises 13 residues. The CDR3 loop reads CASSARLGNEQFF. As DNA, the CDR3 is TGTGCCAGCAGCGCCCGGCTGGGCAATGAGCAGTTCTTC.